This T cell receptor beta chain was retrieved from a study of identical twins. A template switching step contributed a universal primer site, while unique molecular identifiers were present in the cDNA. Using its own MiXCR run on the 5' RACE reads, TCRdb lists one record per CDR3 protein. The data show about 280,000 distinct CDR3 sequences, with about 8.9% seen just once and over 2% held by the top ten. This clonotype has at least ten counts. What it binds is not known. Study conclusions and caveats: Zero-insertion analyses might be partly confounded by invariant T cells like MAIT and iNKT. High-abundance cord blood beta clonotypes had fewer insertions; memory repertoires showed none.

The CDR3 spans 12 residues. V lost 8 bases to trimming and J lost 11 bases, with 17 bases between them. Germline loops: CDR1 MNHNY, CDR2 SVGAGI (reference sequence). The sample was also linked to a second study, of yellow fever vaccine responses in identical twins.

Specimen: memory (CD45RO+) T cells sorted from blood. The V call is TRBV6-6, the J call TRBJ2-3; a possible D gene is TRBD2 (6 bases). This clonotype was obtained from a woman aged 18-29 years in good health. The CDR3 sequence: CASAPGYSGQYF. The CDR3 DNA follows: TGTGCCAGCGCCCCCGGGTATAGCGGGCAGTATTTT.